This T cell receptor (beta chain) derives from a study of cytomegalovirus exposure and HLA in healthy donors. Study-wide background: From donors who were HLA-typed, an early data release held 65 million to 85 million unique TCRs.

The primer mix had 60 Vbeta and 13 Jbeta primers. Only in-frame clones appear in the TCRdb table, and some are missing; sequencing was by immunoSEQ multiplex PCR. This sample has fewer than 150,000 clones; about 77% occur once, and the top ten carry approximately 1.2%. The CDR3 sequence is 15 residues long. The TCR originated in a man between 50 and 59 years old in good health and CMV-seronegative. The chain has TRBV1 and TRBJ2-2; the D call of TRBD1 is as the table states it, not checked on the DNA. TRBV1 is a pseudogene. Source material: PBMCs. The CDR3 loop is CTSSPGDRTTGELFF. The DNA of the CDR3 is TGCACCAGCAGCCCAGGGGACAGGACCACCGGGGAGCTGTTTTTT.